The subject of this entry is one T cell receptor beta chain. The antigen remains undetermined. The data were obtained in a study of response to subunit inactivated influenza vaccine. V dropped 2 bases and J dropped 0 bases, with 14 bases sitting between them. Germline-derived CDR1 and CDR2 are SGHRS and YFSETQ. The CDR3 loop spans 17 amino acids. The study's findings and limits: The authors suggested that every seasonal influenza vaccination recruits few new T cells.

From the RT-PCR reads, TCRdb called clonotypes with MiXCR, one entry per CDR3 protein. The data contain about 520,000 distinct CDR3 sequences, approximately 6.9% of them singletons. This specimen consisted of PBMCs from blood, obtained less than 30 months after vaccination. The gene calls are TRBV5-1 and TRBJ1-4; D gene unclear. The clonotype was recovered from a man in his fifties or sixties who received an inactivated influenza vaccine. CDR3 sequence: CASSFGAPGATNEKLFF. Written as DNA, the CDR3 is TGCGCCAGCAGCTTTGGAGCCCCGGGTGCAACTAATGAAAAACTGTTTTTT.